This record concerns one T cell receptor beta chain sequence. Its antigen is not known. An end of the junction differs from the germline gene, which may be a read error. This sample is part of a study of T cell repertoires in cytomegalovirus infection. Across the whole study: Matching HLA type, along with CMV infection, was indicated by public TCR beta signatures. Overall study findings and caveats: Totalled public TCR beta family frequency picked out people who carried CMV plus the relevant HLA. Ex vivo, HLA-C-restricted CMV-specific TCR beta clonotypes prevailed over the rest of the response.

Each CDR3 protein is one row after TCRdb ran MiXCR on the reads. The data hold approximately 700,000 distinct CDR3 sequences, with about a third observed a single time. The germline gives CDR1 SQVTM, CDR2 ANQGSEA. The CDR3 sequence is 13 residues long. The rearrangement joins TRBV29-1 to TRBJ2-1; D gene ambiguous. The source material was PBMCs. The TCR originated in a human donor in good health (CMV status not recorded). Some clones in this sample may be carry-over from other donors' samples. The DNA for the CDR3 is TGCAGCGTTGGACAAGTCTCCTGCAATGAGCAGTTCTTC. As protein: CSVGQVSCNEQFF.